The rows below give T cell receptor beta chains drawn from one sample of a study of CD8 T cells in Susac syndrome. TCRdb reprocessed the immunoSEQ multiplex PCR reads with MiXCR, giving one entry per CDR3 protein. The data show about 120,000 distinct CDR3 sequences, about 95% seen once. Specimen: CD4+ T cells from PBMCs. These receptors were taken from a human donor in good health. Each CDR3 is given with its conserved first and last residue. D genes are given only for firm matches. Not every row has a clone size; where given, it reads once, few, many or a size class.

v_call	d_call	clone_size	j_call	cdr3_nt	cdr3_aa
TRBV20-1	.	.	TRBJ2-2	TGCAGTGCTACCCAGGGGCCCAACACCGGGGAGCTGTTTTTT	CSATQGPNTGELFF
TRBV6-1	TRBD2	.	TRBJ2-7	TGTGCCAGCAGCCGCGAGGACAGGCAAGGGACTAGCGGGCTCTCCTACGAGCAGTACTTC	CASSREDRQGTSGLSYEQYF
TRBV20-1	.	few	TRBJ2-7	TGCAGTGCCCCAAGAGAGAACGAGCAGTACTTC	CSAPRENEQYF
TRBV4-3	.	once	TRBJ2-7	TGCGCCAGCAGCCAAGGTGTCACGAGGGGCGAGCAGTACTTC	CASSQGVTRGEQYF
TRBV6-5	.	.	TRBJ2-2	TGTGCCAGCAGTTACTCGATTGGCAGGGTCGCCGGGGAGCTGTTTTTT	CASSYSIGRVAGELFF
TRBV6-5	.	.	TRBJ2-7	TGTGCCAGCAGTTACTCGGGGGGAGTCTACGAGCAGTACTTC	CASSYSGGVYEQYF
TRBV27	.	.	TRBJ1-2	TGTGCCAGCAGTTTATCATTTGCAGTGGGATTATATGGCTACACCTTC	CASSLSFAVGLYGYTF
TRBV2	TRBD1	.	TRBJ1-2	TGTGCCAGCAGTGACAGGGGGTCGGCGTCAGGCTACACCTTC	CASSDRGSASGYTF
TRBV7-3	TRBD2	once	TRBJ2-3	TGTGCCAGCAGCTTAATAGGTCTAGCGGGAGCAGATACGCAGTATTTT	CASSLIGLAGADTQYF
TRBV3-1	.	once	TRBJ1-1	TGTGCCAGCAGCCTCCTTAGTTTCCCAGCTTTCTTT	CASSLLSFPAFF
TRBV20-1	TRBD1	.	TRBJ2-2	TGCAGTGCTCATGGGGACAGCAGTACCGGGGAGCTGTTTTTT	CSAHGDSSTGELFF
TRBV9	TRBD2	.	TRBJ2-1	TGTGCCAGCGGCGGACCCACTAGCGGACGGGGACGAAATAGCACTGAGCAGTTCTTC	CASGGPTSGRGRNSTEQFF
TRBV13	.	.	TRBJ2-3	TGTGCCAGCAGCTTAGGGGCAGGGACAGATACGCAGTATTTT	CASSLGAGTDTQYF
TRBV28	.	.	TRBJ2-2	TGTGCCAGCCGGAGCCGGGAGCTGTTTTTT	CASRSRELFF
TRBV2	.	.	TRBJ1-4	TGTGCCAGCAGCGTAAACAGCGGGGCGACTAATGAAAAACTGTTTTTT	CASSVNSGATNEKLFF
TRBV9	.	.	TRBJ1-3	TGTGCCAGCAGCTTCCAAGGACATCGGTCTGGAAACACCATATATTTT	CASSFQGHRSGNTIYF
TRBV12-3/TRBV12-4	.	.	TRBJ1-6	TGTGCCAGCAGTCCCGCGGAAGGGAATTCACCCCTCCACTTT	CASSPAEGNSPLHF
TRBV18	TRBD1	.	TRBJ2-1	TGTGCCAGCTCACCAGGGGGACAGGGGGCCGGTGAGCAGTTCTTC	CASSPGGQGAGEQFF
TRBV20-1	.	.	TRBJ2-4	TGCAGTGCTAGTTTGCGGGCCAAAAACATTCAGTACTTC	CSASLRAKNIQYF
TRBV10-3	.	.	TRBJ2-5	TGTGCCATCAGTGCAGGACAGGCGGGGGAGACCCAGTACTTC	CAISAGQAGETQYF
TRBV20-1	.	.	TRBJ2-3	TGCAGTGCGGCCGGCTTAGGACACACAGATACGCAGTATTTT	CSAAGLGHTDTQYF
TRBV15	.	.	TRBJ2-3	TGTGCCACCCAACGGGAGTCTGGCACAGATACGCAGTATTTT	CATQRESGTDTQYF
TRBV5-1	.	once	TRBJ2-3	TGCGCCAGCAGCCCCCAGGCGGAGTCCACAGATACGCAGTATTTT	CASSPQAESTDTQYF
TRBV6-5	.	.	TRBJ1-3	TGTGCCAGCGGGTCAATATCCGGACCTGGAAACACCATATATTTT	CASGSISGPGNTIYF
TRBV7-2	.	.	TRBJ1-2	TGTGCCAGCAGCCCCCAAGACAGGATTTATTATGGCTACACCTTC	CASSPQDRIYYGYTF
TRBV5-8	TRBD1	.	TRBJ2-2	TGTGCCAGCAGCTTTGGACAGGGGAACACCGGGGAGCTGTTTTTT	CASSFGQGNTGELFF